Below, one T cell receptor beta chain is given with its context. The antigen remains unidentified. This entry is derived from a study of T-cell memory formation after mild COVID-19. General study points: While clones contracting from day 15 to 85 were balanced between CD4 and CD8, later expanders leaned CD4+.

Each CDR3 protein is one row after TCRdb ran MiXCR on the 5' RACE reads. The table has 300,000 to 350,000 distinct CDR3 sequences, around an eighth seen once. Trimming pared 2 bases from V and 4 bases from J, leaving 20 bases between. CDR1 is MNHEY and CDR2 is SVGAGI in the germline V gene. The CDR3 is made up of 18 amino acids. This sequence originates from a man younger than 35 who had mild COVID-19 (a few samples of this study predate the infection). Cell type and time point are not known. The sequencing input was PBMCs or a T cell subset sorted from them (not recorded which). V usage is TRBV6-5 and J usage is TRBJ1-4; D remains ambiguous. CDR3 nucleotides: TGTGCCAGCAGTTACCGGACCGAGACTGGTCGGGTTAATGAAAAACTGTTTTTT. Translation: CASSYRTETGRVNEKLFF.